A single sample is the source of the 6 T cell receptor beta chains below, sequenced in a study of Graves' ophthalmopathy and Graves' hyperthyroidism. RNA transcripts were the template, and TCR beta CDR3 regions were amplified from them. The library came from an HTBI-primed first-round RT-PCR and a second-round multiplex PCR. TCRdb ran MiXCR on the multiplex PCR reads and lists one entry per CDR3 protein. In the table there are 300,000 to 500,000 distinct CDR3 sequences, just over 15% of which are singletons. Sequenced sample: peripheral blood. Receptor source: a woman younger than 35 with stable Graves' hyperthyroidism.

This clonotype has a count of ten or more. This chain links TRBV6-2 or TRBV6-3 with TRBJ1-6, with 7 nucleotides matching TRBD1. The CDR3 spans 15 residues. CDR1 is MNHEY and CDR2 is SVGEGT in the germline V gene. Trimming cost V 7 bases and J 9 bases; bases outside gene matches: 12. DNA of the CDR3: TGTGCCAGCATCCCCTCCACAGGGGTCGCTTCACCCCTCCACTTT. Its translation: CASIPSTGVASPLHF.

A remark on this clonotype: One junction end does not reproduce the germline sequence, and a read error may be involved. Here the CDR3 reads CASSFSGGSAYEKYF. CDR3 nucleotide sequence: TGCGCCAGCAGCTTTAGCGGGGGGTCCGCCTACGAGAAGTACTTC. This chain joins TRBV5-1 and TRBJ2-7; 10 nucleotides agree with TRBD2. Germline loops: CDR1 SGHRS, CDR2 YFSETQ. There are 15 residues in the CDR3.

This clonotype has at least ten counts. The V call is TRBV6-5, the J call TRBJ2-7; D not certain. With 7 bases removed from V and 0 bases from J, the gap between germline ends came to 7 bases. The CDR3 spans 12 residues. Germline loops: CDR1 MNHEY, CDR2 SVGAGI. The CDR3 protein is CASTRGSYEQYF. CDR3 nucleotides: TGTGCCAGCACCCGCGGCTCCTACGAGCAGTACTTC.

This clonotype was counted many times. The chain carries TRBV6-1 and TRBJ1-1, with TRBD1 identical over 9 bases. Unmatched junction bases numbered 9, after V lost 5 bases and J lost 5 bases. The CDR3 sequence is 15 residues long. CDR1 MNHNS and CDR2 SASEGT come from the germline V gene. CDR3 coding DNA: TGTGCCAGCAGTCCAACACAGGGGGCGAGGACTGAAGCTTTCTTT. As protein: CASSPTQGARTEAFF.

This clonotype has ten or more counts. The rearrangement links TRBV6-1 to TRBJ1-6; D might be TRBD1 (5 bases). This CDR3 region has 15 residues. Germline-derived CDR1 and CDR2 are MNHNS and SASEGT. Trimming shortened V by 2 bases and J by 9 bases, and 14 bases separated the two germline ends. CDR3 in DNA: TGTGCCAGCAGTGAACAGGCAGGGTTGGGTTCACCCCTCCACTTT. This translates into CASSEQAGLGSPLHF.

This clonotype showed up many times. The gene calls are TRBV27 and TRBJ1-2, with D possibly matching TRBD1 (6 bases). Germline V CDR1 and CDR2: MNHEY, SMNVEV (reference sequence). The V end lost 6 bases, the J end lost 1 base, and 12 bases lay between the germline ends. The CDR3 runs 14 residues. CDR3 region: CASRRKDSNYGYTF. The CDR3 DNA follows: TGTGCCAGCAGACGGAAGGACAGTAACTATGGCTACACCTTC.